This T cell receptor (beta chain) appears in the sequencing data of a study of cytomegalovirus exposure and HLA in healthy donors. Study findings and constraints: Data from an earlier analysis indicated that most TCR beta V segments were productive either about 87% or about 30% of the time.

The PCR employed 60 Vbeta primers together with 13 Jbeta primers. As originally analysed: About 88 million unique TCR beta chains, some 9.9 million of them shared, were counted by a later analysis. Only in-frame clones appear in the TCRdb table, and some are missing; sequencing was by immunoSEQ multiplex PCR. V, J and clone size were drawn from that table, and D and trimming were deduced from the DNA. This table holds approximately 170,000 clones, about four fifths found once. The V end lost 6 bases, the J end lost 4 bases, and 13 bases lay between the germline ends. Germline values: CDR1 MNHEY, CDR2 SMNVEV (reference sequence). The CDR3 loop spans 13 amino acids. Comments on this clone: Its antigen is undetermined.

The clonotype was recovered from a male donor in good health and CMV-seronegative. The genes are TRBV27 and TRBJ2-7, with D unclear. Sample: PBMCs. As DNA, the CDR3 is TGTGCCAGCAGCCGACCGAGAGGATACGAGCAGTACTTC. It translates to CASSRPRGYEQYF.